This T cell receptor beta chain was documented in a study of blood T cell repertoires in COVID-19. Profiled with immunoSEQ multiplex PCR; TCRdb holds only in-frame clones, not every one. The sample lists roughly 260,000 clones, more than 70% occurring once. After removal of 6 bases from V and 4 bases from J, the junction contained 6 bases not matched to a gene. In germline, CDR1 is MNHEY, CDR2 SVGAGI. The CDR3 consists of 14 residues. The receptor's source is a woman in her 30s with COVID-19, enrolled during active disease. The material sequenced was peripheral blood. The rearrangement uses TRBV6-5 and TRBJ1-3; TRBD1 matches at 7 bases. The CDR3 DNA reads TGTGCCAGCAGATTAGGGACAGACGGAAACACCATATATTTT. Amino acids: CASRLGTDGNTIYF.